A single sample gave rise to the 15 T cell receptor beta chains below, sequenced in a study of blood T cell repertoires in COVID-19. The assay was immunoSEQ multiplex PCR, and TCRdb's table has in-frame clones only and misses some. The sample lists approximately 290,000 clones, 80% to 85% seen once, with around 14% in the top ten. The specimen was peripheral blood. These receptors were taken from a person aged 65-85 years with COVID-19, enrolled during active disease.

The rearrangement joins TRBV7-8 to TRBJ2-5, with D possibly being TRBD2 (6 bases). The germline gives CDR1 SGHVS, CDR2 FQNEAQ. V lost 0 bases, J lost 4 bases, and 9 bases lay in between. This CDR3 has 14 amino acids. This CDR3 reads CASSLAGGRETQYF. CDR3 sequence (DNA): TGTGCCAGCAGCTTAGCGGGAGGTAGAGAGACCCAGTACTTC.

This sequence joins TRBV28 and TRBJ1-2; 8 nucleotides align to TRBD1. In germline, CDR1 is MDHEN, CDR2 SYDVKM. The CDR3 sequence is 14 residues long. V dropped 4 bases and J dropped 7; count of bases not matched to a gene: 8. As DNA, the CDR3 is TGTGCCAGCAGTTGGGGCAGGGGGCAGGGTGGCTACACCTTC. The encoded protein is CASSWGRGQGGYTF.

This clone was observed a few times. CDR3 nucleotides: TGTGCCAGCAGTGACGGGACAGTCCCATATAGAGATACGCAGTATTTT. Translation: CASSDGTVPYRDTQYF. V usage is TRBV2 and J usage is TRBJ2-3; 7 bases match TRBD1. Germline V gene lookup returns CDR1 SNHLY and CDR2 FYNNEI. With V trimmed by 3 bases and J by 5 bases, 11 bases remained unmatched. The CDR3 runs to 16 residues. Variable domain in full (rest from reference TRBV2 and TRBJ2-3): EPEVTQTPSHQVTQMGQEVILRCVPISNHLYFYWYRQILGQKVEFLVSFYNNEISEKSEIFDDQFSVERPDGSNFTLKIRSTKLEDSAMYFCASSDGTVPYRDTQYFGPGTRLTVL.

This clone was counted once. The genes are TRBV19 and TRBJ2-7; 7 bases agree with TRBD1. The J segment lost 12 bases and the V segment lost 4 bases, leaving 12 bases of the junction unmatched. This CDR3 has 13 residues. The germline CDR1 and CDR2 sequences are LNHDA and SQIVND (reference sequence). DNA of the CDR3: TGTGCCAGTAGTACCCAGAGCGAGGGGGCTCCGTACTTC. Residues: CASSTQSEGAPYF. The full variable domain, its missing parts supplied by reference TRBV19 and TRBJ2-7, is DGGITQSPKYLFRKEGQNVTLSCEQNLNHDAMYWYRQDPGQGLRLIYYSQIVNDFQKGDIAEGYSVSREKKESFPLTVTSAQKNPTAFYLCASSTQSEGAPYFGPGTRLTVT.

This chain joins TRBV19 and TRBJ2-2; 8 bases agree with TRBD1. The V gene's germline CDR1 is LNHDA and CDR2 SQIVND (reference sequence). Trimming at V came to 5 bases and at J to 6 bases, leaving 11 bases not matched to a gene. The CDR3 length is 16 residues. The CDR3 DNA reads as TGTGCCAGTAGTCCGGGTAGGGCAGGGGGCGCCGGGGAGCTGTTTTTT. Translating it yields CASSPGRAGGAGELFF.

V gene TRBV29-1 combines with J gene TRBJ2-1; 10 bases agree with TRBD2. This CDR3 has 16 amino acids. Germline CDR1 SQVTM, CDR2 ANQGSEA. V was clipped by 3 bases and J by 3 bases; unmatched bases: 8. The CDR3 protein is CSVEMVLAGDYNEQFF. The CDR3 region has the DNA TGCAGCGTTGAGATGGTTCTAGCGGGGGACTACAATGAGCAGTTCTTC.

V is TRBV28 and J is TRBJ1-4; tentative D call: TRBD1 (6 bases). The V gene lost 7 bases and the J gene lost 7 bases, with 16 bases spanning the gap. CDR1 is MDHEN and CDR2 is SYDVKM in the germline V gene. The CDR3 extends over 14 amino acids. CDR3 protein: CASNGGPSSEKLFF. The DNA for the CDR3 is TGTGCCAGCAACGGGGGGCCTTCGAGTGAAAAACTGTTTTTT.

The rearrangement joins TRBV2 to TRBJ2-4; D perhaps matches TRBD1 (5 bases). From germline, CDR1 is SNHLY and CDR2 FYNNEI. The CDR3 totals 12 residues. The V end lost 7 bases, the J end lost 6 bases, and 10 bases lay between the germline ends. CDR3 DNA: TGTGCCAGCAATCAGGGCGGAAACATTCAGTACTTC. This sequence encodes CASNQGGNIQYF.

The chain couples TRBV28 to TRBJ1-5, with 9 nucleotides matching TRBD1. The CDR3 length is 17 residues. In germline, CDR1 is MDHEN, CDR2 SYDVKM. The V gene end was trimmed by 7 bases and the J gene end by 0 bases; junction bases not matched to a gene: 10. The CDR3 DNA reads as TGTGCCAGCACCCGGGACAGGGCCACAAATAGCAATCAGCCCCAGCATTTT. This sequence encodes CASTRDRATNSNQPQHF.

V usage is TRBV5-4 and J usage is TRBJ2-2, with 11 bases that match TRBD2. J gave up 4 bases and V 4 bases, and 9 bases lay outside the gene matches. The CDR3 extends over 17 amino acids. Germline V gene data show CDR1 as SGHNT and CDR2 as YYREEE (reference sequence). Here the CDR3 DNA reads TGTGCCAGCAGCCCGGACGGGACTAGCGGCTTCACCGGGGAGCTGTTTTTT. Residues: CASSPDGTSGFTGELFF. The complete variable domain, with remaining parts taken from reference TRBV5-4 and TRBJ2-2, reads ETGVTQSPTHLIKTRGQQVTLRCSSQSGHNTVSWYQQALGQGPQFIFQYYREEENGRGNFPPRFSGLQFPNYSSELNVNALELDDSALYLCASSPDGTSGFTGELFFGEGSRLTVL.

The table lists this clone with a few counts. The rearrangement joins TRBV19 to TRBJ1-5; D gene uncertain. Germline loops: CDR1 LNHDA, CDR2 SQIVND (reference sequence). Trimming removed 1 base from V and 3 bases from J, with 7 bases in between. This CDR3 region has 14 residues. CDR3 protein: CASSIGRPNQPQHF. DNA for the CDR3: TGTGCCAGTAGTATAGGCAGGCCCAATCAGCCCCAGCATTTT.

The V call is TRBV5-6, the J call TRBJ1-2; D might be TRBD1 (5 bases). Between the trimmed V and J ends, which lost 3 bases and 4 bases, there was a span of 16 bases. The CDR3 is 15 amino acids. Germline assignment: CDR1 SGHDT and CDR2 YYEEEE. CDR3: CASSSVMQGGYGYTF. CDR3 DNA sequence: TGTGCCAGCAGCTCAGTCATGCAGGGCGGCTATGGCTACACCTTC.

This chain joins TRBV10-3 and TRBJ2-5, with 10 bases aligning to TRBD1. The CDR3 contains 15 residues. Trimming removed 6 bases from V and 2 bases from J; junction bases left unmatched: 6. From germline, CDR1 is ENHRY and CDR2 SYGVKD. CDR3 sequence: CAIRVGTGDQETQYF. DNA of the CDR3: TGTGCCATCAGAGTAGGGACAGGGGATCAAGAGACCCAGTACTTC.

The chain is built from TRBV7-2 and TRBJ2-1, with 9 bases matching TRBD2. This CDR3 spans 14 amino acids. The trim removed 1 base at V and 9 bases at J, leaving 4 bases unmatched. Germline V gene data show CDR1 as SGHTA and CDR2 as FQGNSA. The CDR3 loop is CASSLGGTSSEQFF. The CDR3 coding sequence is TGTGCCAGCAGCTTAGGTGGGACTAGCAGTGAGCAGTTCTTC.

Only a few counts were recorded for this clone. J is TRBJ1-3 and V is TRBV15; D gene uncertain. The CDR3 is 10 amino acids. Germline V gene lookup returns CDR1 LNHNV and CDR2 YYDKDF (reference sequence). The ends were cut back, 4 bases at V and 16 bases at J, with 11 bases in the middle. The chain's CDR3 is CATSMSAFYF. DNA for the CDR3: TGTGCCACCAGCATGTCAGCGTTCTATTTT.